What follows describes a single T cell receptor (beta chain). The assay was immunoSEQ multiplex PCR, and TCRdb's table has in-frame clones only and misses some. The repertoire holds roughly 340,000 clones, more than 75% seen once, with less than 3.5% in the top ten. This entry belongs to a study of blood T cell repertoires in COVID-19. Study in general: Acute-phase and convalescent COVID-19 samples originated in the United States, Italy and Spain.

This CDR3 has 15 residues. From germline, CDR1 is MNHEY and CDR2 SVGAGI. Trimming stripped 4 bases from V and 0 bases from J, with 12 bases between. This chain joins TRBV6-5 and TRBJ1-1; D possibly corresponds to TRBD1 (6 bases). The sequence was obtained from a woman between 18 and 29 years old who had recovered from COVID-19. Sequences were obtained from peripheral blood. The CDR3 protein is CASSFQGRVNTEAFF. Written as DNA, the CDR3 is TGTGCCAGCAGTTTCCAGGGGAGGGTGAACACTGAAGCTTTCTTT.